Following are 14 T cell receptor beta chains from one sample sequenced in a study of breast tumors, draining lymph nodes, adjacent tissues. TCRdb redid the calling of the multiplex PCR reads with MiXCR, one entry per CDR3 protein. The sample consists of over 12,000 distinct CDR3 sequences, over 45% of them appearing once. Sequences were obtained from tumor-adjacent breast tissue. These receptors all stem from a female donor with breast cancer. Some clones in this sample may be carry-over from other donors' samples.

Ten or more counts support this clonotype. The chain joins TRBV6-5 to TRBJ2-3; no firm D call. CDR1 and CDR2 from the germline V gene are MNHEY and SVGAGI. The CDR3 sequence is 13 residues long. The germline V and J ends were trimmed by 6 bases and 2 bases, with 9 bases remaining between them. Written as DNA, the CDR3 is TGTGCCAGCAGACCTCCAATCACAGATACGCAGTATTTT. It translates to CASRPPITDTQYF.

In its sample, this clonotype is medium-sized. Germline is not matched at one junction end, which may reflect a read error. This rearrangement joins TRBV6-5 to TRBJ1-6; D gene uncertain. Germline-derived CDR1 and CDR2 are MNHEY and SVGAGI. The CDR3 is 13 amino acids. Here the CDR3 DNA reads TGTGCCAGCAGTCACTCGAGTTATTCACCCCTCCACTTT. Its translation: CASSHSSYSPLHF.

This clonotype was seen ten or more times. With a much larger clone just one base away, this may be a read error. The V call is TRBV6-1, the J call TRBJ2-2; D may be TRBD1 or TRBD2 (5 bases each). This CDR3 has 15 amino acids. Trimming cost V 5 bases and J 3 bases, with 13 bases left between them. Germline CDR1 is MNHNS and CDR2 is SASEGT. The CDR3 bases are TGTGCCAGCAGTCAACGGGACGGGGACACCGGGGAGCTGTTTTTT. Translation: CASSQRDGDTGELFF.

This chain links TRBV7-6 with TRBJ1-2; a possible D gene is TRBD1 (6 bases). The CDR3 contains 12 residues. The V gene's germline CDR1 is SGHVS and CDR2 FNYEAQ. Trimming pared 5 bases from V and 6 bases from J, leaving 10 bases between. The CDR3 here is CASSATGNGYTF. DNA of the CDR3: TGTGCCAGCAGCGCAACAGGGAATGGCTACACCTTC.

The V call is TRBV12-3 or TRBV12-4, the J call TRBJ1-1, with D tentatively TRBD1 (6 bases). Trimming took 6 bases from V and 6 from J, leaving 20 bases between them. The CDR3 is 15 residues long. The CDR3 coding sequence is TGTGCCAGCAGCGCGGAAACAGGGTTGGGCGCTGAAGCTTTCTTT. Translated, it gives CASSAETGLGAEAFF.

This clonotype was seen at least ten times. V is TRBV15 and J is TRBJ2-5; D not resolved. This CDR3 contains 12 residues. The germline CDR1 and CDR2 sequences are LNHNV and YYDKDF (reference sequence). V was shortened by 0 bases and J by 5 bases, with 4 bases between the two germline ends. The CDR3 nucleotides are TGTGCCACCAGCAGAGATGTGGAGACCCAGTACTTC. Encoded protein: CATSRDVETQYF.

Points on this clonotype: The final CDR3 position lacks the conserved phenylalanine or tryptophan, pointing to a likely read error. Because the CDR3's place on the DNA is in doubt, the DNA is left out and the CDR3 is given as listed by TCRdb. The V gene is TRBV6-5, the J gene TRBJ2-1; TRBD2, the table's D call, was not compared with the DNA. The germline V gene has CDR1 MNHEY and CDR2 SVGAGI. Both ends counted, the CDR3 spans 18 residues. The CDR3 here is CASSHSTDPQWDGYTFGS.

The chain links TRBV7-6 to TRBJ2-3, with a tentative D call TRBD2 (5 bases). Trimming took 3 bases from V and 5 from J, leaving 15 bases between them. The CDR3 runs 15 residues. CDR1 and CDR2 (germline): SGHVS, FNYEAQ. The CDR3 is CASSFSRLPLDTQYF. CDR3 in DNA: TGTGCCAGCAGCTTCTCACGACTACCTTTAGATACGCAGTATTTT.

The V call is TRBV7-8, the J call TRBJ1-5; 7 nucleotides line up with TRBD1. The length of the CDR3 is 14 residues. V dropped 10 bases and J dropped 0; count of bases not matched to a gene: 6. The germline CDR1 and CDR2 sequences are SGHVS and FQNEAQ. CDR3: CATATGPSNQPQHF. DNA for the CDR3: TGTGCCACTGCGACAGGGCCTAGCAATCAGCCCCAGCATTTT.

This clonotype occurred many times. V is TRBV3-1 and J is TRBJ2-7; D could derive from TRBD1 or TRBD2 (5 bases each). The CDR3 has 12 residues. Trimming shortened V by 6 bases and J by 4 bases, and 10 bases separated the two germline ends. CDR1 and CDR2 (germline): LGHDT, YNNKEL (reference sequence). In nucleotides, the CDR3 is TGTGCCAGCAGGGGGGATCTTTACGAGCAGTACTTC. Translated, it gives CASRGDLYEQYF.

Comments on this clonotype: One end of the junction does not line up with germline, which may come from a read error. J is TRBJ2-1 and V is TRBV7-2, with TRBD2 identical over 14 bases. Per germline, CDR1 SGHTA and CDR2 FQGNSA. This CDR3 region has 15 residues. Written as DNA, the CDR3 is TGTGCCGGCAGCCAAGGGACTAGCGGGAGCAATGAGCGGTTCTTC. Its translation: CAGSQGTSGSNERFF.

In DNA form, the CDR3 reads TGTGCCAGCAGTTGGACGGTAAACAATGAGCAGTTCTTC. Translation: CASSWTVNNEQFF. The chain couples TRBV27 to TRBJ2-1; D is unclear. V lost 4 bases and J lost 5, with 9 bases in between. Germline lookup yields CDR1 MNHEY and CDR2 SMNVEV (reference sequence). CDR3 length: 13 amino acids.

This clonotype turned up a few times. The chain links TRBV7-9 to TRBJ2-2; 7 bases fit TRBD1. Trimming at V came to 1 base and at J to 1 base, leaving 0 bases not matched to a gene. This CDR3 contains 15 residues. The germline gives CDR1 SEHNR, CDR2 FQNEAQ (reference sequence). CDR3 DNA sequence: TGTGCCAGCAGCTTAGGGACAGGGAACACCGGGGAGCTGTTTTTT. As protein: CASSLGTGNTGELFF.

The rearrangement links TRBV9 to TRBJ2-3; TRBD1 or TRBD2 may be the D gene (5 bases each). The germline V and J ends were trimmed by 4 bases and 3 bases, with 18 bases remaining between them. Germline CDR1 SGDLS, CDR2 YYNGEE. CDR3 length equals 16 residues. The CDR3, as DNA: TGTGCCAGCAGCCTCTTTTCAGGGAGAGGAACAGATACGCAGTATTTT. Translating gives CASSLFSGRGTDTQYF. Complete variable domain (other parts from reference TRBV9 and TRBJ2-3): DSGVTQTPKHLITATGQRVTLRCSPRSGDLSVYWYQQSLDQGLQFLIQYYNGEERAKGNILERFSAQQFPDLHSELNLSSLELGDSALYFCASSLFSGRGTDTQYFGPGTRLTVL.